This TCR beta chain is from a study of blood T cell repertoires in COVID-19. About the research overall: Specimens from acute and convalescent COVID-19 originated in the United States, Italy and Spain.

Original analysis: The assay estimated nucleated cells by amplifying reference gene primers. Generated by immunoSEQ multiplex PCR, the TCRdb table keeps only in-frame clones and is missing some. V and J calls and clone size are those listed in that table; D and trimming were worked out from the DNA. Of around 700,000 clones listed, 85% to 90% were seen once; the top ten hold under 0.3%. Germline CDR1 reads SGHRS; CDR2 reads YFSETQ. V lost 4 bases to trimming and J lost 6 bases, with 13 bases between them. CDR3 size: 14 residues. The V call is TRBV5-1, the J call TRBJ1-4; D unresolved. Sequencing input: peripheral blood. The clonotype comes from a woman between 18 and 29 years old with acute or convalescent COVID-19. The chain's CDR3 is CASSLGVTDEKLFF. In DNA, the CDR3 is TGCGCCAGCAGCCTCGGGGTAACGGATGAAAAACTGTTTTTT.